These 15 T cell receptor beta chains came from one sample sequenced in a study of shared T cell receptors in the human thymus. Sequencing used immunoSEQ multiplex PCR; TCRdb keeps in-frame clones, though not all of them. The sample shows approximately 580,000 clones, around 82% of them seen only once. The same sample was also used in a study of human thymus T cells.

Sequencing input: thymocytes. Receptors originate from a boy younger than two with a congenital heart defect.

The CDR3 loop reads CASSLAGGGDEQYF. CDR3 nucleotide sequence: TGTGCCAGCAGCTTGGCGGGGGGTGGGGACGAGCAGTACTTC. The genes are TRBV5-6 and TRBJ2-7; 7 bases are a match to TRBD2. Germline V gene sequence: CDR1 SGHDT, CDR2 YYEEEE. This CDR3 is 14 amino acids long. After removal of 0 bases from V and 5 bases from J, the junction contained 5 bases not matched to a gene. Together with reference TRBV5-6 and TRBJ2-7, the CDR3 gives the full variable domain: DAGVTQSPTHLIKTRGQQVTLRCSPKSGHDTVSWYQQALGQGPQFIFQYYEEEERQRGNFPDRFSGHQFPNYSSELNVNALLLGDSALYLCASSLAGGGDEQYFGPGTRLTVT.

This clone was picked up a small number of times. The chain couples TRBV27 to TRBJ2-5, with a weak D call TRBD1 (5 bases). The V end lost 0 bases, the J end lost 2 bases, and 10 bases lay between the germline ends. The CDR3 runs 15 residues. Looked up from germline, CDR1 is MNHEY and CDR2 is SMNVEV (reference sequence). The CDR3 bases are TGTGCCAGCAGTTTATCTACCAGGGCTCAAGAGACCCAGTACTTC. This gives the protein CASSLSTRAQETQYF.

The rearrangement uses TRBV27 and TRBJ2-3, with D perhaps matching TRBD2 (6 bases). The CDR3 loop spans 16 amino acids. V dropped 3 bases and J dropped 0 bases, with 13 bases sitting between them. Per germline, CDR1 MNHEY and CDR2 SMNVEV (reference sequence). This CDR3 reads CASSLLRDSSTDTQYF. CDR3 coding DNA: TGTGCCAGCAGTTTGCTCCGGGACTCTAGCACAGATACGCAGTATTTT.

This rearrangement joins TRBV2 to TRBJ2-1; possibly TRBD2 for D (7 bases). CDR1 is SNHLY, CDR2 FYNNEI, per germline. Trimming pared 3 bases from V and 7 bases from J, leaving 16 bases between. CDR3 length: 15 amino acids. The CDR3 DNA reads as TGTGCCAGCAGTGAGGGGGCGGGAGTTACGAATGAGCAGTTCTTC. Protein product: CASSEGAGVTNEQFF.

The chain recombines TRBV5-1 with TRBJ2-7, with 11 positions matching TRBD1. The V gene end was trimmed by 0 bases and the J gene end by 3 bases; junction bases not matched to a gene: 5. The CDR3 length is 16 residues. Germline V gene lookup returns CDR1 SGHRS and CDR2 YFSETQ. The CDR3 is CASSLVPGQGVYEQYF. CDR3 nucleotide sequence: TGCGCCAGCAGCTTGGTTCCGGGACAGGGGGTCTACGAGCAGTACTTC.

The chain couples TRBV5-1 to TRBJ1-1; D gene uncertain. V was trimmed by 0 bases and J by 1 base, leaving 13 bases between them. CDR1 is SGHRS, CDR2 YFSETQ, per germline. This CDR3 is built from 16 residues. The CDR3: CASSLGLSVPNTEAFF. CDR3 bases: TGCGCCAGCAGCTTGGGGTTAAGCGTACCGAACACTGAAGCTTTCTTT.

This clone has only one observation. The J gene is TRBJ2-3, the V gene TRBV5-4; no reliable D call. The germline CDR1 and CDR2 sequences are SGHNT and YYREEE (reference sequence). With 1 base removed from V and 1 base from J, the gap between germline ends came to 4 bases. The CDR3 is 13 amino acids. The CDR3 spells CASSLCGTDTQYF. The CDR3 bases are TGTGCCAGCAGCTTGTGCGGCACAGATACGCAGTATTTT. The complete variable domain, with remaining parts taken from reference TRBV5-4 and TRBJ2-3, reads ETGVTQSPTHLIKTRGQQVTLRCSSQSGHNTVSWYQQALGQGPQFIFQYYREEENGRGNFPPRFSGLQFPNYSSELNVNALELDDSALYLCASSLCGTDTQYFGPGTRLTVL.

This clone showed up just a few times. The V call is TRBV10-3, the J call TRBJ2-1, with 9 bases lining up with TRBD2. The CDR3 covers 15 residues. The trim removed 2 bases at V and 8 bases at J, leaving 7 bases unmatched. Germline loops: CDR1 ENHRY, CDR2 SYGVKD. CDR3 region: CAISEPSGATDEQFF. The DNA of the CDR3 is TGTGCCATCAGTGAGCCTAGCGGGGCCACGGATGAGCAGTTCTTC.

This clone was picked up a small number of times. The V gene is TRBV19, the J gene TRBJ2-6; 8 nucleotides match TRBD2. The trim removed 7 bases at V and 4 bases at J, leaving 6 bases unmatched. CDR1 and CDR2 from the germline V gene are LNHDA and SQIVND (reference sequence). This CDR3 contains 15 residues. CDR3 amino acids: CASNGGGSGANVLTF. CDR3 DNA sequence: TGTGCCAGTAACGGGGGGGGCTCAGGGGCCAACGTCCTGACTTTC.

This chain links TRBV12-5 with TRBJ1-5; D uncertain. CDR1 is LGHNT, CDR2 FRNRAP, per germline. CDR3 length: 13 amino acids. The V end lost 6 bases, the J end lost 3 bases, and 9 bases lay between the germline ends. The CDR3 DNA is TGTGCTAGTGGCCGGGGAGCCAATCAGCCCCAGCATTTT. It specifies CASGRGANQPQHF.

The table lists this clone with a few counts. The chain joins TRBV12-1 to TRBJ2-1; the tabulated D call, TRBD2, remains unverified against the DNA. TRBV12-1 is tagged as a pseudogene. This CDR3 spans 16 amino acids. Here the CDR3 DNA reads TGTGCCAGCAGCCCCAGGGGAGCGGGAAGTTACAATGAGCAGTTCTTC. This codes for CASSPRGAGSYNEQFF.

The chain is built from TRBV27 and TRBJ1-3; D remains unclear. This CDR3 contains 14 residues. Germline assignment: CDR1 MNHEY and CDR2 SMNVEV (reference sequence). The V gene lost 2 bases and the J gene lost 4 bases, with 9 bases spanning the gap. CDR3 residues: CASSLRPGGNTIYF. The CDR3, as DNA: TGTGCCAGCAGTTTACGACCGGGAGGAAACACCATATATTTT.

V is TRBV29-1 and J is TRBJ2-1; 13 bases map to TRBD2. CDR3 length equals 14 residues. V shed 4 bases and J 12 bases; nucleotides not matched to a gene: 9. In germline, CDR1 is SQVTM, CDR2 ANQGSEA. The CDR3: CSVVLGLAGAWQFF. The DNA for the CDR3 is TGCAGCGTTGTCCTCGGACTAGCGGGGGCCTGGCAGTTCTTC.

The J gene is TRBJ2-3, the V gene TRBV7-3; TRBD2 matches 13 bases. After removal of 4 bases from V and 5 bases from J, the junction contained 3 bases not matched to a gene. Germline V CDR1 and CDR2: SGHTA, FQGTGA. The CDR3 contains 15 residues. The DNA for the CDR3 is TGTGCCAGCAGCTGCACTAGCGGGAGGGGAGATACGCAGTATTTT. Translation gives CASSCTSGRGDTQYF.

The chain uses TRBV29-1 and TRBJ2-1; D might be TRBD2 (6 bases). V was clipped by 6 bases and J by 1 base, with 22 bases between them. CDR3 length: 17 residues. Germline CDR1 reads SQVTM; CDR2 reads ANQGSEA. The CDR3 DNA follows: TGCAGCGTCGGACTAAGGAACCTTAAGAAGTCCTACAATGAGCAGTTCTTC. Amino acid sequence: CSVGLRNLKKSYNEQFF.